A single sample gave rise to the 8 T cell receptor beta chains below, sequenced in a study of cytomegalovirus exposure and HLA in healthy donors. The PCR made use of 60 Vbeta and 13 Jbeta primers. The table came from immunoSEQ multiplex PCR; TCRdb's copy has only in-frame clones and leaves some out. This sample has 100,000 to 150,000 clones, with 78% found just once. The sample consisted of PBMCs. The receptors shown here come from a man younger than 40 in good health and CMV-seropositive.

V gene TRBV7-2 combines with J gene TRBJ1-2, with 9 bases matching TRBD1. The germline V gene encodes CDR1 SGHTA and CDR2 FQGNSA. V lost 5 bases and J lost 8; bases outside the gene matches: 6. This CDR3 has 13 residues. The CDR3 DNA reads TGTGCCAGCAGCCCCGCCGGGACAGGGGGCTACACCTTC. This encodes CASSPAGTGGYTF.

The chain links TRBV7-8 to TRBJ2-7, with a weak D call TRBD2 (6 bases). The germline V and J ends were trimmed by 6 bases and 2 bases, with 17 bases remaining between them. The CDR3 has 15 amino acids. Germline CDR1 reads SGHVS; CDR2 reads FQNEAQ. The CDR3 DNA sequence: TGTGCCAGCAGGCAGCGGGTGGGTTTGGCCTACGAGCAGTACTTC. This sequence encodes CASRQRVGLAYEQYF.

The CDR3 protein is CASRLSRDSESDEQFF. CDR3 nucleotide sequence: TGTGCAAGTCGCTTATCCCGGGACTCGGAAAGCGATGAGCAGTTCTTC. The chain joins TRBV12-2 to TRBJ2-1; the listed D gene, TRBD2, was not tested against the DNA. TRBV12-2 is annotated as a pseudogene. The CDR3 runs to 16 residues.

The chain uses TRBV6-1 and TRBJ2-2, with TRBD1 matching over 12 bases. Germline CDR1 and CDR2: MNHNS and SASEGT. The V gene end was trimmed by 6 bases and the J gene end by 5 bases; junction bases not matched to a gene: 4. The CDR3 runs to 15 residues. The CDR3 reads CASSPGQGATGELFF. The CDR3 DNA follows: TGTGCCAGCAGCCCGGGACAGGGGGCGACCGGGGAGCTGTTTTTT.

The chain is built from TRBV5-1 and TRBJ2-1, with TRBD1 as a possible D gene (5 bases). The CDR3 is 15 amino acids. From germline, CDR1 is SGHRS and CDR2 YFSETQ. With 0 bases removed from V and 6 bases from J, the gap between germline ends came to 13 bases. The CDR3 spells CASSLVVGRSNEQFF. CDR3 nucleotides: TGCGCCAGCAGCTTGGTCGTGGGGCGGTCCAATGAGCAGTTCTTC.

The J gene is TRBJ2-1, the V gene TRBV9, with 8 bases identical to TRBD2. J was trimmed by 2 bases and V by 6 bases; bases with no gene match: 7. This CDR3 comprises 15 residues. CDR1 SGDLS and CDR2 YYNGEE come from the germline V gene. In DNA form, the CDR3 reads TGTGCCAGCACCATTAGCGGGGAGGCCTACAATGAGCAGTTCTTC. It specifies CASTISGEAYNEQFF.

Details on this clone: At one of its ends the junction is not consistent with the germline gene, which may arise from a read error. The J gene is TRBJ2-7, the V gene TRBV7-3, with TRBD2 matching over 12 bases. The CDR3 has 16 residues. Germline lookup yields CDR1 SGHTA and CDR2 FQGTGA. In nucleotides, the CDR3 is TGTGCCAGCAGCCTAACGGGACTAGCGGGCTCCTACGAGCAGTACTTC. Its protein is CASSLTGLAGSYEQYF.

V gene TRBV7-9 combines with J gene TRBJ2-7; D is uncertain. The V end lost 1 base, the J end lost 2 bases, and 12 bases lay between the germline ends. The CDR3 contains 15 residues. Germline V gives CDR1 SEHNR, CDR2 FQNEAQ (reference sequence). CDR3 in DNA: TGTGCCAGCAGCTTAGGATCTGCGGATCCCTACGAGCAGTACTTC. It specifies CASSLGSADPYEQYF.